The T cell receptor beta chain under discussion was sequenced for a study of regulatory T cells in long-lasting Graves disease. General observations from the study: The persistent group shared 2,741 public clonotypes, more than the approximately 1,000 shared by new patients.

Time point described: newly diagnosed GD, antithyroid drugs for less than 3 months. Researchers made the TCR library from RNA that was extracted from PBMCs. This CDR3 is 16 amino acids long. The germline CDR1 and CDR2 sequences are SGHVS and FQNEAQ. V shed 3 bases and J 5 bases; nucleotides not matched to a gene: 9. In the case of this clonotype: The antigen remains undetermined.

Construction of TCR beta libraries relied on iRepertoire HTBI primers and on Arm-PCR targeting CDR3 regions. TCRdb recomputed calls from the multiplex PCR reads with MiXCR, one row per CDR3 protein. This table holds fewer than 450,000 distinct CDR3 sequences, 15% found once. The same data also went into a second study, on T cells in Graves' hyperthyroidism and ophthalmopathy. From that study: The study defined stable Graves' hyperthyroidism as no ophthalmopathy progression within 18 months.

The receptor comes from a woman in her thirties or forties with Graves disease. The material was peripheral blood mononuclear cells (PBMCs), obtained at new diagnosis, from a patient treated with antithyroid drugs. The chain links TRBV7-8 to TRBJ2-5, with TRBD1 matching 10 bases. CDR3 residues: CASSFETGGPGETQYF. In DNA form, the CDR3 reads TGTGCCAGCAGCTTCGAGACAGGGGGCCCGGGGGAGACCCAGTACTTC.